Listed here are 27 T cell receptor beta chains from one sample, sequenced in a study of blood T cell repertoires in COVID-19. Sequencing was performed with immunoSEQ multiplex PCR; in TCRdb, only in-frame clones are kept and a portion is missing. The sample shows around 310,000 clones, roughly 89% of them seen only once. The sequenced sample consisted of PBMCs or T cells enriched from blood (not recorded which). These receptors were collected from a young woman who had recovered from COVID-19.

The chain joins TRBV15 to TRBJ1-2; D is uncertain. Germline V gene data show CDR1 as LNHNV and CDR2 as YYDKDF (reference sequence). The CDR3 covers 14 residues. V shed 0 bases and J shed 3 bases, with 8 bases lying between them. The CDR3 region has the DNA TGTGCCACCAGCAGAGATTATGGGCACTATGGCTACACCTTC. Its protein is CATSRDYGHYGYTF.

This sequence joins TRBV5-4 and TRBJ2-1; D is unclear. In germline, CDR1 is SGHNT, CDR2 YYREEE (reference sequence). Trimming shortened V by 4 bases and J by 5 bases, and 13 bases separated the two germline ends. This CDR3 has 14 residues. CDR3 region: CASSLDRRNNEQFF. DNA of the CDR3: TGTGCCAGCAGCCTAGACCGAAGGAACAATGAGCAGTTCTTC.

The J gene is TRBJ2-7, the V gene TRBV5-4; no firm D call. The CDR3 extends over 13 amino acids. V was clipped by 2 bases and J by 3 bases, with 9 bases between them. Germline CDR1 is SGHNT and CDR2 is YYREEE (reference sequence). CDR3 DNA sequence: TGTGCCAGCAGCTTTAATGGAGACTACGAGCAGTACTTC. This gives the protein CASSFNGDYEQYF.

Notes on this clone: Other DNA sequences from this sample encode an identical CDR3 as well. V gene TRBV24-1 combines with J gene TRBJ1-5, with a tentative D call TRBD1 (5 bases). Deletions cut 8 bases from V and 4 bases from J, with 14 bases between. CDR1 and CDR2 (germline): KGHDR, SFDVKD. This CDR3 region has 14 residues. CDR3 loop: CATTTGDGNQPQHF. The CDR3 bases are TGTGCCACCACCACGGGGGACGGTAATCAGCCCCAGCATTTT.

This clone has only a few counts. V and J are TRBV11-2 and TRBJ2-6; weak D call: TRBD2 (5 bases). Between the trimmed V and J ends, which lost 5 bases and 0 bases, there was a span of 8 bases. This CDR3 is 15 amino acids long. Germline V lookup: CDR1 SGHAT, CDR2 FQNNGV. The CDR3 sequence: CASSQADSGANVLTF. In nucleotides, the CDR3 is TGTGCCAGCAGCCAAGCGGACTCTGGGGCCAACGTCCTGACTTTC. The whole variable domain, filled in from reference TRBV11-2 and TRBJ2-6, reads EAGVAQSPRYKIIEKRQSVAFWCNPISGHATLYWYQQILGQGPKLLIQFQNNGVVDDSQLPKDRFSAERLKGVDSTLKIQPAKLEDSAVYLCASSQADSGANVLTFGAGSRLTVL.

As regards this clone: Other DNA sequences in this sample translate to the same CDR3. The chain is built from TRBV24-1 and TRBJ2-2; D is perhaps TRBD2 (6 bases). Germline V gene data show CDR1 as KGHDR and CDR2 as SFDVKD. The ends were cut back, 6 bases at V and 6 bases at J, with 10 bases in the middle. This CDR3 has 13 amino acids. CDR3 in DNA: TGTGCCACCAGTCAGGGAGGCGCCGGGGAGCTGTTTTTT. It codes for CATSQGGAGELFF.

The chain has TRBV9 and TRBJ2-1; TRBD2 is a possible D gene (5 bases). The CDR3 runs 12 residues. CDR1 and CDR2 (germline): SGDLS, YYNGEE. The ends were cut back, 3 bases at V and 8 bases at J, with 9 bases in the middle. The CDR3, as DNA: TGTGCCAGCAGCGGGGAGTGGGATGAGCAGTTCTTC. This translates into CASSGEWDEQFF.

V usage is TRBV28 and J usage is TRBJ1-1; D perhaps matches TRBD1 (5 bases). V lost 8 bases and J lost 11, with 9 bases in between. Germline lookup yields CDR1 MDHEN and CDR2 SYDVKM. This CDR3 spans 9 amino acids. CDR3 amino acids: CASGTWAFF. As DNA, the CDR3 is TGTGCCAGCGGGACTTGGGCTTTCTTT.

The table lists this clone with a count of one. The chain couples TRBV7-2 to TRBJ2-6; the D is unclear. The CDR3 runs to 15 residues. In germline, CDR1 is SGHTA, CDR2 FQGNSA. V dropped 1 base and J dropped 0 bases, with 4 bases sitting between them. The CDR3 sequence: CASSLVHSGANVLTF. The CDR3 nucleotides read TGTGCCAGCAGCTTAGTCCACTCTGGGGCCAACGTCCTGACTTTC.

This chain joins TRBV7-2 and TRBJ2-7; the match to TRBD1 covers 8 bases. This CDR3 contains 15 residues. Unmatched junction bases numbered 2, after V lost 0 bases and J lost 1 base. The germline CDR1 and CDR2 sequences are SGHTA and FQGNSA. CDR3 loop: CASSLAWDRSYEQYF. The DNA of the CDR3 is TGTGCCAGCAGCTTAGCCTGGGACAGGTCCTACGAGCAGTACTTC.

The gene calls are TRBV5-1 and TRBJ1-3, with D maybe TRBD1 (5 bases). Germline V CDR1 and CDR2: SGHRS, YFSETQ. CDR3 length: 13 amino acids. The V gene lost 4 bases and the J gene lost 7 bases, with 12 bases spanning the gap. The CDR3 sequence: CASSPNGGNTIYF. The CDR3 DNA sequence: TGCGCCAGCAGCCCGAACGGGGGGAACACCATATATTTT.

The chain joins TRBV20-1 to TRBJ1-1; D remains ambiguous. The CDR3 contains 11 residues. Germline V gene lookup returns CDR1 DFQATT and CDR2 SNEGSKA (reference sequence). Trimming removed 7 bases from V and 0 bases from J, with 6 bases in between. For the CDR3, the DNA is TGCAGTGACGGGTTGAACACTGAAGCTTTCTTT. Translated, it gives CSDGLNTEAFF.

This clone was seen just once. The CDR3: CASSPGTEDYGYTF. The CDR3 DNA reads TGTGCCAGCTCACCTGGGACAGAAGACTATGGCTACACCTTC. The chain links TRBV18 to TRBJ1-2; 7 bases agree with TRBD1. J was trimmed by 3 bases and V by 3 bases; bases with no gene match: 4. Per germline, CDR1 KGHSH and CDR2 LQKENI. This CDR3 is 14 amino acids long.

This chain joins TRBV6-5 and TRBJ1-3; the match to TRBD1 covers 7 bases. CDR1 MNHEY and CDR2 SVGAGI come from the germline V gene. The junction had 5 bases not matched to a gene; V was cut back by 6 bases and J by 3 bases. The CDR3 spans 14 residues. CDR3 amino acids: CASSWGDSGNTIYF. CDR3 sequence (DNA): TGTGCCAGCAGCTGGGGGGACAGTGGAAACACCATATATTTT.

The chain carries TRBV7-2 and TRBJ1-2; weak D call: TRBD1 (5 bases). Germline-derived CDR1 and CDR2 are SGHTA and FQGNSA. The CDR3 length is 16 residues. Trimming stripped 1 base from V and 4 bases from J, with 16 bases between. CDR3 coding DNA: TGTGCCAGCAGCTTAGGCAGGGCCTTAGTTCTCTATGGCTACACCTTC. It translates to CASSLGRALVLYGYTF.

The rearrangement links TRBV5-1 to TRBJ2-7; 8 bases align to TRBD1. The V and J ends lost 3 bases and 4 bases, in that order; junction bases with no gene match: 15. The CDR3 is made up of 17 amino acids. Germline lookup yields CDR1 SGHRS and CDR2 YFSETQ. In DNA, the CDR3 is TGCGCCAGCAGCTCCAAACCCAGGGACAGGACCCTTTACGAGCAGTACTTC. Protein sequence: CASSSKPRDRTLYEQYF.

The chain employs TRBV6-5 and TRBJ1-2; 8 bases fit TRBD1. V shed 4 bases and J 6 bases; nucleotides not matched to a gene: 13. Germline loops: CDR1 MNHEY, CDR2 SVGAGI. This CDR3 contains 16 residues. The CDR3 region has the DNA TGTGCCAGCAGTTTCTGGTCTGGACAGGGTAAAAATGGCTACACCTTC. It encodes CASSFWSGQGKNGYTF.

The chain is built from TRBV10-1 and TRBJ2-1, with a possible D match to TRBD1 (6 bases). Trimming took 3 bases from V and 9 from J, leaving 15 bases between them. The CDR3 loop spans 14 amino acids. From germline, CDR1 is WNHNN and CDR2 SYGVQD (reference sequence). The CDR3 is CASSDLQGLGEQFF. The CDR3 nucleotides are TGCGCCAGCAGTGATCTTCAGGGGCTTGGTGAGCAGTTCTTC.

This clone was observed once. This chain uses TRBV19 with TRBJ1-4; unclear D gene. CDR3 length equals 15 residues. CDR1 and CDR2 (germline): LNHDA, SQIVND (reference sequence). V was clipped by 5 bases and J by 6 bases, with 16 bases between them. The CDR3: CASSAGRRADEKLFF. In nucleotides, the CDR3 is TGTGCCAGTAGTGCGGGAAGAAGGGCAGATGAAAAACTGTTTTTT.

The V gene is TRBV19, the J gene TRBJ1-2, with 8 positions matching TRBD1. Germline CDR1 LNHDA, CDR2 SQIVND (reference sequence). V trimming: 8 bases; J trimming: 6 bases; junction bases outside the gene matches: 11. CDR3 length equals 14 residues. The CDR3 reads CASHKPGQEDGYTF. The CDR3 DNA reads as TGTGCCAGTCATAAACCGGGACAGGAGGATGGCTACACCTTC.

The chain couples TRBV7-9 to TRBJ2-1; D is possibly TRBD1 (5 bases). The germline V and J ends were trimmed by 1 base and 10 bases, with 11 bases remaining between them. CDR1 and CDR2 (germline): SEHNR, FQNEAQ (reference sequence). The CDR3 runs to 13 residues. CDR3 DNA: TGTGCCAGCAGCTTAGTTCCCAGGGTGGAGCAGTTCTTC. Amino acids: CASSLVPRVEQFF. The whole variable domain, filled in from reference TRBV7-9 and TRBJ2-1, reads DTGVSQNPRHKITKRGQNVTFRCDPISEHNRLYWYRQTLGQGPEFLTYFQNEAQLEKSRLLSDRFSAERPKGSFSTLEIQRTEQGDSAMYLCASSLVPRVEQFFGPGTRLTVL.

This clone was found a few times. V is TRBV28 and J is TRBJ1-5, with D tentatively TRBD1 (6 bases). The CDR3 is 13 amino acids. Deletions cut 3 bases from V and 11 bases from J, with 14 bases between. Germline V gene data show CDR1 as MDHEN and CDR2 as SYDVKM. The CDR3 sequence is CASSLGVKGAQHF. In DNA, the CDR3 is TGTGCCAGCAGTTTGGGGGTAAAGGGGGCCCAGCATTTT.

This chain uses TRBV5-6 with TRBJ1-2, with D possibly being TRBD1 (6 bases). Germline loops: CDR1 SGHDT, CDR2 YYEEEE. Trimming stripped 4 bases from V and 4 bases from J, with 17 bases between. CDR3 length: 15 amino acids. CDR3 region: CASSPPGRGRYGYTF. CDR3 in DNA: TGTGCCAGCAGCCCCCCTGGCAGGGGCCGCTATGGCTACACCTTC.

The CDR3 nucleotides are TGTGCCACCAGCACTAGGACCCTTTACTACGAGCAGTACTTC. It specifies CATSTRTLYYEQYF. This chain uses TRBV24-1 with TRBJ2-7, with D tentatively TRBD2 (5 bases). Trimming pared 7 bases from V and 3 bases from J, leaving 15 bases between. From germline, CDR1 is KGHDR and CDR2 SFDVKD. The CDR3 contains 14 residues.

This sequence joins TRBV20-1 and TRBJ1-1, with D tentatively TRBD1 (6 bases). The CDR3 has 11 residues. Germline-derived CDR1 and CDR2 are DFQATT and SNEGSKA (reference sequence). The ends were cut back, 5 bases at V and 4 bases at J, with 8 bases in the middle. CDR3 loop: CSAGGATEAFF. For the CDR3, the DNA is TGCAGTGCTGGGGGGGCCACTGAAGCTTTCTTT.

This chain uses TRBV6-1 with TRBJ2-7; no definite D call. The germline gives CDR1 MNHNS, CDR2 SASEGT. The CDR3 is made up of 12 amino acids. V shed 3 bases and J shed 6 bases, with 9 bases lying between them. CDR3 DNA sequence: TGTGCCAGCAGTGACCTCCTCCCCGAGCAGTACTTC. Its protein product is CASSDLLPEQYF.

The rearrangement joins TRBV5-6 to TRBJ2-7; possibly TRBD2 for D (5 bases). The CDR3 is 15 residues long. Trimming shortened V by 2 bases and J by 3 bases, and 15 bases separated the two germline ends. The germline CDR1 and CDR2 sequences are SGHDT and YYEEEE. The CDR3: CASSLSPGIGYEQYF. The DNA for the CDR3 is TGTGCCAGCAGCTTATCTCCGGGGATCGGCTACGAGCAGTACTTC. The full variable domain, in which reference TRBV5-6 and TRBJ2-7 provide the parts outside the CDR3, is DAGVTQSPTHLIKTRGQQVTLRCSPKSGHDTVSWYQQALGQGPQFIFQYYEEEERQRGNFPDRFSGHQFPNYSSELNVNALLLGDSALYLCASSLSPGIGYEQYFGPGTRLTVT.